The 30 T cell receptor beta chains in this list originate from one sample, sequenced in a study of blood T cell repertoires in COVID-19. Using immunoSEQ multiplex PCR, the repertoire was profiled, and TCRdb retains in-frame clones only, with some absent. The sample lists about 74,000 clones, under 95% seen once, with approximately 9% in the top ten. Specimen: peripheral blood. These TCRs come from a human donor in a cohort sampled during active COVID-19.

The gene calls are TRBV11-1 and TRBJ2-1, with no clear D. V lost 4 bases and J 5 bases, leaving 15 bases between the germline ends. Germline CDR1 is SGHAT and CDR2 is FQDESV (reference sequence). The CDR3 runs 15 residues. The CDR3 spells CASSSGVRSDNEQFF. CDR3 nucleotide sequence: TGTGCCAGCAGCTCCGGAGTTAGGAGCGACAATGAGCAGTTCTTC.

This chain uses TRBV30 with TRBJ2-1; 11 positions agree with TRBD2. Germline CDR1 and CDR2: GTSNPN and SVGIG (reference sequence). The CDR3 contains 15 residues. V lost 7 bases and J lost 3; bases outside the gene matches: 8. CDR3 nucleotides: TGTGCCTCCCAAGGCGGGACTAGCGGCTACAATGAGCAGTTCTTC. Its translation: CASQGGTSGYNEQFF.

The chain has TRBV7-2 and TRBJ2-3, with D unresolved. The ends were cut back, 0 bases at V and 9 bases at J, with 13 bases in the middle. The length of the CDR3 is 14 residues. The V gene's germline CDR1 is SGHTA and CDR2 FQGNSA. The CDR3: CASSLALGLQTQYF. CDR3 coding DNA: TGTGCCAGCAGCTTAGCGTTGGGCCTGCAGACGCAGTATTTT.

Here the CDR3 DNA reads TGTGCCAGCAGCCATCGGGGGAGCGGCCCTTACAATGAGCAGTTCTTC. It yields the protein CASSHRGSGPYNEQFF. This chain connects TRBV3-1 (or the pseudogene TRBV3-2) to TRBJ2-1, with D possibly matching TRBD2 (6 bases). With 3 bases removed from V and 4 bases from J, the gap between germline ends came to 16 bases. This CDR3 is built from 16 residues. Germline CDR1 LGHDT, CDR2 YNNKEL (reference sequence).

V and J are TRBV6-1 and TRBJ1-2, with 9 bases that match TRBD1. Germline V lookup: CDR1 MNHNS, CDR2 SASEGT. This CDR3 region has 15 residues. Trimming removed 0 bases from V and 6 bases from J; junction bases left unmatched: 5. CDR3 protein: CASSEAFWTGDGYTF. DNA of the CDR3: TGTGCCAGCAGTGAAGCTTTCTGGACAGGGGATGGCTACACCTTC.

The V and J genes are TRBV11-2 and TRBJ2-2; TRBD1 agrees at 9 bases. The CDR3 is made up of 19 amino acids. V lost 7 bases to trimming and J lost 6 bases; unmatched junction nucleotides: 21. Germline-derived CDR1 and CDR2 are SGHAT and FQNNGV. CDR3 DNA sequence: TGTGCCAGCACAGTTAGAAGCGGACAGGGGAGTCACCCACCCGGGGAGCTGTTTTTT. It translates to CASTVRSGQGSHPPGELFF.

The chain recombines TRBV5-1 with TRBJ2-7, with 9 bases matching TRBD2. This CDR3 is 15 amino acids long. V was clipped by 0 bases and J by 3 bases; unmatched bases: 4. Looked up from germline, CDR1 is SGHRS and CDR2 is YFSETQ. CDR3: CASSLGLADYYEQYF. DNA of the CDR3: TGCGCCAGCAGCTTGGGACTAGCGGATTACTACGAGCAGTACTTC.

This chain links TRBV7-2 with TRBJ1-1; TRBD1 might be the D (5 bases). Trimming took off 4 bases at V and 4 bases at J, with 13 bases between the two ends. The CDR3 is made up of 14 amino acids. Germline loops: CDR1 SGHTA, CDR2 FQGNSA. The DNA of the CDR3 is TGTGCCAGCAGCTCGCCCGGCAGGGCCACTGAAGCTTTCTTT. Translating it yields CASSSPGRATEAFF. The whole variable domain, filled in from reference TRBV7-2 and TRBJ1-1, reads GAGVSQSPSNKVTEKGKDVELRCDPISGHTALYWYRQSLGQGLEFLIYFQGNSAPDKSGLPSDRFSAERTGGSVSTLTIQRTQQEDSAVYLCASSSPGRATEAFFGQGTRLTVV.

This CDR3 reads CASSPSQRNYGYTF. In DNA, the CDR3 is TGTGCCAGTAGTCCCTCACAACGTAACTATGGCTACACCTTC. This chain uses TRBV19 with TRBJ1-2; D is unclear. Trimming removed 5 bases from V and 1 base from J, with 11 bases in between. Germline CDR1 reads LNHDA; CDR2 reads SQIVND (reference sequence). The CDR3 spans 14 residues.

The chain is built from TRBV27 and TRBJ2-7; 8 bases map to TRBD1. The CDR3 has 15 amino acids. Germline trimming cut 6 bases from V and 2 bases from J; bases unmatched to any gene: 9. The germline V gene encodes CDR1 MNHEY and CDR2 SMNVEV (reference sequence). The CDR3 bases are TGTGCCAGCAGGACTTACTTGACAGGGGCCTACGAGCAGTACTTC. It translates to CASRTYLTGAYEQYF.

The gene calls are TRBV2 and TRBJ2-3; 10 bases fit TRBD2. Looked up from germline, CDR1 is SNHLY and CDR2 is FYNNEI. This CDR3 has 19 residues. Trimming cost V 2 bases and J 0 bases; bases outside gene matches: 11. The CDR3 loop reads CASSERGGAGGRSTDTQYF. CDR3 DNA: TGTGCCAGCAGTGAAAGGGGAGGAGCGGGAGGGAGGAGCACAGATACGCAGTATTTT.

The chain recombines TRBV7-2 with TRBJ2-1; 8 nucleotides align to TRBD1. CDR1 is SGHTA and CDR2 is FQGNSA in the germline V gene. Losses at the gene ends were 6 bases for V and 0 bases for J; bases not matched to a gene: 16. This CDR3 comprises 19 residues. DNA for the CDR3: TGTGCCAGCAGTCTACAGGGGGGACACCTCGATAACTCCTACAATGAGCAGTTCTTC. Amino acid sequence: CASSLQGGHLDNSYNEQFF.

The chain combines TRBV29-1 with TRBJ1-1, with a tentative D call TRBD1 (5 bases). The germline CDR1 and CDR2 sequences are SQVTM and ANQGSEA. This CDR3 region has 14 residues. V was trimmed by 5 bases and J by 5 bases, leaving 18 bases between them. CDR3 DNA sequence: TGCAGCGTTCTTTCGGATCCGGCAGGGACTGAAGCTTTCTTT. Translating it yields CSVLSDPAGTEAFF.

The J gene is TRBJ2-5, the V gene TRBV2, with TRBD1 matching over 7 bases. The CDR3 is 15 amino acids. The J segment lost 2 bases and the V segment lost 3 bases, leaving 6 bases of the junction unmatched. The germline V gene encodes CDR1 SNHLY and CDR2 FYNNEI. The CDR3 DNA reads as TGTGCCAGCAGTGAGCAGGGACAGCTACAAGAGACCCAGTACTTC. It specifies CASSEQGQLQETQYF.

V and J are TRBV15 and TRBJ2-1; D is unclear. V gave up 0 bases and J gave up 4 bases, with 10 bases separating them. The CDR3 loop spans 15 amino acids. CDR1 LNHNV and CDR2 YYDKDF come from the germline V gene (reference sequence). CDR3 region: CATSRDSALYNEQFF. The CDR3 bases are TGTGCCACCAGCAGAGACAGCGCCTTATACAATGAGCAGTTCTTC.

The chain has TRBV4-1 and TRBJ1-2; 10 bases align to TRBD1. CDR1 is MGHRA and CDR2 is YSYEKL in the germline V gene. CDR3 length: 18 amino acids. With 0 bases clipped from V and 3 bases from J, the junction kept 10 bases outside the gene matches. CDR3: CASSQDGTGEGVDYGYTF. DNA for the CDR3: TGCGCCAGCAGCCAAGATGGGACAGGGGAGGGAGTGGACTATGGCTACACCTTC.

This rearrangement joins TRBV10-3 to TRBJ2-1; 9 nucleotides line up with TRBD2. This CDR3 spans 15 amino acids. V shed 4 bases and J 6 bases; nucleotides not matched to a gene: 7. Germline-derived CDR1 and CDR2 are ENHRY and SYGVKD. In DNA form, the CDR3 reads TGTGCCATCAGTGTCGGCCTAGCGGGAATCAATGAGCAGTTCTTC. Its translation: CAISVGLAGINEQFF.

J is TRBJ2-1 and V is TRBV15, with TRBD2 matching over 11 bases. The J segment lost 9 bases and the V segment lost 3 bases, leaving 16 bases of the junction unmatched. Looked up from germline, CDR1 is LNHNV and CDR2 is YYDKDF (reference sequence). The CDR3 runs 18 residues. The CDR3 loop reads CATSSFFTKTSGTSEQFF. CDR3 DNA: TGTGCCACCAGCAGCTTTTTTACCAAGACTAGCGGGACTAGTGAGCAGTTCTTC.

The chain uses TRBV28 and TRBJ2-1, with 10 bases aligning to TRBD2. The CDR3 sequence is 18 residues long. The ends lost 1 base at V and 3 bases at J; junction bases unmatched: 9. Germline CDR1 MDHEN, CDR2 SYDVKM. The CDR3 here is CASSLYPTSGLFYNEQFF. CDR3 in DNA: TGTGCCAGCAGTTTATACCCGACTAGCGGGCTTTTCTACAATGAGCAGTTCTTC.

J is TRBJ1-2 and V is TRBV7-9; 10 bases map to TRBD1. The germline V gene has CDR1 SEHNR and CDR2 FQNEAQ (reference sequence). This CDR3 spans 16 amino acids. V dropped 0 bases and J dropped 5; count of bases not matched to a gene: 6. The CDR3 here is CASSLAGTGANYGYTF. The DNA of the CDR3 is TGTGCCAGCAGCTTAGCTGGGACAGGGGCGAATTATGGCTACACCTTC.

There are a few counts of this clone. Distinct nucleotide sequences in the sample also encode this CDR3. The rearrangement uses TRBV7-2 and TRBJ1-2; no reliable D call. CDR3 length: 13 residues. With 1 base removed from V and 1 base from J, the gap between germline ends came to 4 bases. CDR1 is SGHTA, CDR2 FQGNSA, per germline. The CDR3 region is CASSLDNNYGYTF. CDR3 nucleotides: TGTGCCAGCAGCTTAGACAATAACTATGGCTACACCTTC.

This clone was counted a few times. The rearrangement links TRBV6-5 to TRBJ2-7; tentatively, D is TRBD1 (5 bases). Trimming took 0 bases from V and 6 from J, leaving 12 bases between them. The CDR3 spans 14 residues. Per the germline V gene, CDR1 is MNHEY and CDR2 is SVGAGI. The CDR3 here is CASSYSLLGLEQYF. The CDR3 DNA reads TGTGCCAGCAGTTACTCACTGTTGGGGCTCGAGCAGTACTTC.

The chain joins TRBV12-3 or TRBV12-4 to TRBJ1-6; no reliable D call. This CDR3 has 12 residues. V lost 8 bases to trimming and J lost 6 bases, with 8 bases between them. The CDR3 loop is CASQYVNSPLHF. The CDR3 DNA follows: TGTGCCAGCCAGTACGTTAATTCACCCCTCCACTTT.

The chain's CDR3 is CASRRKREAYEQYF. DNA for the CDR3: TGTGCCAGCAGGAGGAAGCGGGAGGCCTACGAGCAGTACTTC. This chain links TRBV2 with TRBJ2-7, with 9 positions matching TRBD2. CDR1 is SNHLY and CDR2 is FYNNEI in the germline V gene. V lost 6 bases and J lost 2; bases outside the gene matches: 5. The CDR3 spans 14 residues.

About this clone itself: The sample holds other DNA sequences that translate to the same CDR3. This rearrangement joins TRBV27 to TRBJ2-1; TRBD2 agrees at 11 bases. Germline loops: CDR1 MNHEY, CDR2 SMNVEV (reference sequence). The J segment lost 6 bases and the V segment lost 5 bases, leaving 6 bases of the junction unmatched. The CDR3 runs to 15 residues. The CDR3 here is CASSLLAGGGNEQFF. The CDR3 DNA sequence: TGTGCCAGCAGTCTCCTAGCGGGAGGAGGCAATGAGCAGTTCTTC.

The chain's CDR3 is CSACMTGDGTEAFF. The CDR3 region has the DNA TGCAGCGCGTGTATGACAGGGGATGGGACTGAAGCTTTCTTT. The J gene is TRBJ1-1, the V gene TRBV29-1; 8 positions match TRBD1. The CDR3 length is 14 residues. The V segment lost 7 bases and the J segment 5 bases; nucleotides outside the gene matches: 12. Germline loops: CDR1 SQVTM, CDR2 ANQGSEA.

CDR3 protein: CASSLDRGKEKLFF. The CDR3 region has the DNA TGTGCCAGCAGCTTAGACAGGGGGAAGGAAAAACTGTTTTTT. The chain combines TRBV11-2 with TRBJ1-4, with 7 bases identical to TRBD1. CDR1 and CDR2 from the germline V gene are SGHAT and FQNNGV. Trimming cost V 0 bases and J 8 bases; bases outside gene matches: 3. CDR3 length: 14 amino acids.

CDR3 region: CASSSTGDHEQYF. The CDR3 nucleotides are TGTGCCAGCAGCTCAACAGGGGATCACGAGCAGTACTTC. This chain joins TRBV9 and TRBJ2-7, with 7 positions matching TRBD1. The germline V gene has CDR1 SGDLS and CDR2 YYNGEE. The junction had 6 bases not matched to a gene; V was cut back by 4 bases and J by 5 bases. The CDR3 is 13 residues long.

The J gene is TRBJ2-1, the V gene TRBV18; the match to TRBD2 covers 14 bases. V was clipped by 8 bases and J by 8 bases; unmatched bases: 2. Germline V gene sequence: CDR1 KGHSH, CDR2 LQKENI. This CDR3 spans 13 amino acids. CDR3 in DNA: TGTGCCAGCGCGACTAGCGGGAGGGATGAGCAGTTCTTC. Amino acid sequence: CASATSGRDEQFF.

This chain links TRBV28 with TRBJ2-2; 9 bases agree with TRBD2. The V gene's germline CDR1 is MDHEN and CDR2 SYDVKM. V was clipped by 6 bases and J by 4 bases; unmatched bases: 9. The CDR3 is made up of 16 amino acids. The CDR3 is CASSRRGGRGTGELFF. The DNA for the CDR3 is TGTGCCAGCAGCCGAAGAGGCGGGAGGGGCACCGGGGAGCTGTTTTTT.